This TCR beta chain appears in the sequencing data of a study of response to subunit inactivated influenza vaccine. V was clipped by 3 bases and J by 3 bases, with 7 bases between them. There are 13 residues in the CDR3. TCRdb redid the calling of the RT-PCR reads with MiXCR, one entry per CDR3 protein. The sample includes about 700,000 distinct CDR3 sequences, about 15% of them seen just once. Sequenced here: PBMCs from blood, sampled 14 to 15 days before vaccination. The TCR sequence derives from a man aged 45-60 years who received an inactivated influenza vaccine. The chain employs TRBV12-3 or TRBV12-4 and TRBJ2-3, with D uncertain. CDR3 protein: CASSFPWTDTQYF. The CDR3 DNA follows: TGTGCCAGCAGTTTCCCCTGGACAGATACGCAGTATTTT.